The next 19 T cell receptor beta chains were all read from a single sample in a study of cytomegalovirus exposure and HLA in healthy donors. PCR primers comprised 60 Vbeta and 13 Jbeta primers. Clones were sequenced by immunoSEQ multiplex PCR, and TCRdb holds only the in-frame ones, with some missing. Among under 200,000 clones listed, nearly 80% were seen once. Sequenced material: PBMCs. These receptors were taken from a woman in her twenties or thirties in good health and CMV-seropositive.

This clone was recorded a few times. At one of its ends the junction is not consistent with the germline gene, which may arise from a read error. V and J are TRBV7-7 and TRBJ2-5; 7 bases are a match to TRBD1. CDR1 is SSHAT and CDR2 is FNYEAQ in the germline V gene (reference sequence). This CDR3 is 16 amino acids long. This chain's CDR3 is CASSLNHGQVQETQYF. For the CDR3, the DNA is TGTGCTAGCAGCTTGAACCATGGACAGGTTCAAGAGACCCAGTACTTC.

The gene calls are TRBV2 and TRBJ2-1; tentative D call: TRBD1 (5 bases). The CDR3 length is 15 residues. Trimming pared 2 bases from V and 3 bases from J, leaving 11 bases between. Germline CDR1 is SNHLY and CDR2 is FYNNEI. The CDR3 here is CASSEQGNVYNEQFF. Written as DNA, the CDR3 is TGTGCCAGCAGTGAACAGGGTAACGTCTACAATGAGCAGTTCTTC.

This chain connects TRBV7-2 to TRBJ2-7; TRBD2 matches 8 bases. Germline values: CDR1 SGHTA, CDR2 FQGNSA. The CDR3 totals 14 residues. V lost 2 bases, J lost 7 bases, and 7 bases stayed unmatched. As DNA, the CDR3 is TGTGCCAGCAGCTTAAGGCTCACGGGGGGGGAGCAGTACTTC. Protein sequence: CASSLRLTGGEQYF.

This clone occurred once. This sequence joins TRBV25-1 and TRBJ1-5; D is perhaps TRBD1 (6 bases). The CDR3 totals 13 residues. The V gene's germline CDR1 is MGHDK and CDR2 SYGVNS. The V and J ends lost 3 bases and 8 bases respectively, with 11 bases between them. This chain's CDR3 is CASSDRGIEPQHF. CDR3 nucleotide sequence: TGTGCCAGCAGTGACAGGGGCATTGAGCCCCAGCATTTT.

About this clone itself: A read error may produce the germline difference seen at one junction end. The chain recombines TRBV7-7 with TRBJ2-1; TRBD2 aligns across 7 bases. Germline CDR1 reads SSHAT; CDR2 reads FNYEAQ (reference sequence). The CDR3 is 10 residues long. In nucleotides, the CDR3 is TGTGCTAGCAGCCACCGGGGGGAGTTCTTC. This codes for CASSHRGEFF.

The chain couples TRBV19 to TRBJ1-5; D gene ambiguous. Germline lookup yields CDR1 LNHDA and CDR2 SQIVND (reference sequence). This CDR3 has 15 amino acids. Trimming stripped 3 bases from V and 4 bases from J, with 13 bases between. In DNA form, the CDR3 reads TGTGCCAGTAGTATGGTCCATGGCCCAAATCAGCCCCAGCATTTT. Amino acids: CASSMVHGPNQPQHF. The entire variable domain, with the rest obtained from reference TRBV19 and TRBJ1-5, is as follows: DGGITQSPKYLFRKEGQNVTLSCEQNLNHDAMYWYRQDPGQGLRLIYYSQIVNDFQKGDIAEGYSVSREKKESFPLTVTSAQKNPTAFYLCASSMVHGPNQPQHFGDGTRLSIL.

The genes are TRBV19 and TRBJ2-3; 14 bases fit TRBD2. Germline lookup yields CDR1 LNHDA and CDR2 SQIVND (reference sequence). V dropped 0 bases and J dropped 6; count of bases not matched to a gene: 8. The CDR3 sequence is 18 residues long. This CDR3 reads CASSIDRGLAGAADTQYF. In nucleotides, the CDR3 is TGTGCCAGTAGTATAGATCGGGGACTAGCGGGAGCGGCTGATACGCAGTATTTT.

This rearrangement joins TRBV13 to TRBJ1-1; tentatively, D is TRBD1 (6 bases). CDR1 and CDR2 from the germline V gene are PRHDT and FYEKMQ (reference sequence). The CDR3 extends over 14 amino acids. V lost 4 bases and J lost 6, with 15 bases in between. CDR3 sequence: CASSSTGYYPEAFF. CDR3 nucleotides: TGTGCCAGCAGCTCTACAGGGTATTATCCTGAAGCTTTCTTT.

The rearrangement joins TRBV15 to TRBJ2-1; D perhaps matches TRBD2 (6 bases). Germline V gene sequence: CDR1 LNHNV, CDR2 YYDKDF (reference sequence). This CDR3 region has 16 residues. The germline V and J ends were trimmed by 1 base and 9 bases, with 19 bases remaining between them. The CDR3: CATSRAPGGSSGEQFF. CDR3 nucleotide sequence: TGTGCCACCAGCAGAGCTCCCGGGGGTAGCAGTGGTGAGCAGTTCTTC.

This chain joins TRBV10-2 and TRBJ2-5; weak D call: TRBD2 (6 bases). Trimming shortened V by 8 bases and J by 1 base, and 14 bases separated the two germline ends. Germline lookup yields CDR1 WSHSY and CDR2 SAAADI. The CDR3 is 14 residues long. For the CDR3, the DNA is TGCGCCAGCGGCGTGGGGGGACCCCAAGAGACCCAGTACTTC. This translates into CASGVGGPQETQYF.

The chain recombines TRBV23-1 with TRBJ1-5; 8 bases are a match to TRBD1. TRBV23-1 is filed as an ORF, its function uncertain. J gave up 6 bases and V 7 bases, and 8 bases lay outside the gene matches. The CDR3 runs to 14 residues. Here the CDR3 DNA reads TGCGCCAGCATCCCAGGCAGGGGGCTTCAGCCCCAGCATTTT. Encoded protein: CASIPGRGLQPQHF.

The V and J genes are TRBV6-5 and TRBJ1-2; D is ambiguous. The length of the CDR3 is 13 residues. The germline gives CDR1 MNHEY, CDR2 SVGAGI. V was clipped by 5 bases and J by 4 bases, with 11 bases between them. CDR3 sequence (DNA): TGTGCCAGCAGTATGACGGGATTCTATGGCTACACCTTC. Its protein is CASSMTGFYGYTF.

The J gene is TRBJ2-1, the V gene TRBV11-2; unclear D gene. CDR3 length: 12 amino acids. Germline loops: CDR1 SGHAT, CDR2 FQNNGV. V shed 6 bases and J shed 9 bases, with 12 bases lying between them. CDR3 bases: TGTGCCAGCAGAAGAGAGGATAGTGAGCAGTTCTTC. This translates into CASRREDSEQFF.

This clone was recorded a few times. The chain recombines TRBV19 with TRBJ1-3, with D unresolved. Germline V CDR1 and CDR2: LNHDA, SQIVND (reference sequence). The length of the CDR3 is 17 residues. V lost 7 bases and J lost 1, with 20 bases in between. Here the CDR3 reads CASKPTQRSTSGNTIYF. The CDR3, as DNA: TGTGCCAGTAAACCCACGCAAAGGAGCACTTCTGGAAACACCATATATTTT.

This chain links TRBV6-5 with TRBJ2-5; 7 nucleotides agree with TRBD1. Near its end, the DNA agrees better with TRBJ2-7, so the J call may be wrong. The CDR3 has 13 residues. Germline CDR1 reads MNHEY; CDR2 reads SVGAGI. The CDR3 DNA is TGTGCCAGCAGAACCGGGACAGCCTACGAGCAGTACTTC. It yields the protein CASRTGTAYEQYF.

V and J are TRBV19 and TRBJ2-1; 7 positions agree with TRBD2. Germline V gives CDR1 LNHDA, CDR2 SQIVND (reference sequence). This CDR3 is 16 amino acids long. With V trimmed by 6 bases and J by 8 bases, 16 bases remained unmatched. As DNA, the CDR3 is TGTGCCAGTAGCTTATTCCCTAGCCGGGGGGACTATGAGCAGTTCTTC. This translates into CASSLFPSRGDYEQFF.

This sequence joins TRBV27 and TRBJ1-6; the match to TRBD1 covers 7 bases. This CDR3 is 14 amino acids long. The germline V gene has CDR1 MNHEY and CDR2 SMNVEV (reference sequence). Trimming at V came to 6 bases and at J to 7 bases, leaving 6 bases not matched to a gene. The CDR3 coding sequence is TGTGCCAGCAGGTCGACAGGGTTGAATTCACCCCTCCACTTT. It is translated as CASRSTGLNSPLHF.

The chain joins TRBV7-9 to TRBJ2-7, with D perhaps matching TRBD2 (5 bases). The CDR3 length is 13 residues. Germline values: CDR1 SEHNR, CDR2 FQNEAQ (reference sequence). V was shortened by 5 bases and J by 1 base, with 9 bases between the two germline ends. CDR3 nucleotide sequence: TGTGCCAGCAGCCCCCCGGGATCCTACGAGCAGTACTTC. Its protein is CASSPPGSYEQYF. Combining the CDR3 with reference TRBV7-9 and TRBJ2-7 gives the whole variable domain DTGVSQNPRHKITKRGQNVTFRCDPISEHNRLYWYRQTLGQGPEFLTYFQNEAQLEKSRLLSDRFSAERPKGSFSTLEIQRTEQGDSAMYLCASSPPGSYEQYFGPGTRLTVT.

CDR3 loop: CASTPGVGPDTEAFF. In DNA, the CDR3 is TGTGCCAGCACCCCCGGGGTTGGACCGGACACTGAAGCTTTCTTT. This chain connects TRBV6-5 to TRBJ1-1; no clear D gene. This CDR3 spans 15 amino acids. V gave up 7 bases and J gave up 3 bases, with 18 bases separating them. Germline V gene lookup returns CDR1 MNHEY and CDR2 SVGAGI.